This T cell receptor (beta chain) is from a study of blood T cell repertoires in COVID-19. Repertoires were generated with immunoSEQ multiplex PCR, while TCRdb's copy carries only in-frame clones and drops some. The sample has 150,000 to 200,000 clones, 75% to 90% seen once. This CDR3 spans 14 amino acids. Germline V gene lookup returns CDR1 SGHRS and CDR2 YFSETQ. Between the trimmed V and J ends, which lost 4 bases and 5 bases, there was a span of 13 bases. This clonotype was obtained from a woman between 70 and 85 years old with COVID-19, enrolled during active disease. Sequencing was done on a sample of peripheral blood. V is TRBV5-1 and J is TRBJ2-1; a possible D gene is TRBD1 (7 bases). The CDR3 loop is CASSPGDSHNEQFF. DNA for the CDR3: TGCGCCAGCAGCCCGGGGGACAGCCACAATGAGCAGTTCTTC.